This T cell receptor (beta chain) was found in a study of blood T cell repertoires in COVID-19. Background on the study: COVID-19 samples, acute and convalescent, were from the United States, Italy and Spain. In each case, the material was cDNA or gDNA derived from T cells, B-cell-depleted T cells, or PBMCs.

The CDR3 loop spans 16 amino acids. Trimming at V came to 1 base and at J to 7 bases, leaving 8 bases not matched to a gene. Germline assignment: CDR1 SGHAT and CDR2 FQNNGV. Original methodology: Reference gene primer amplification gave nucleated cell count estimates. Repertoires were generated with immunoSEQ multiplex PCR, while TCRdb's copy carries only in-frame clones and drops some. That table gives V, J and clone size, and the DNA gave D and trimming. The sample consists of about 200,000 clones, about 89% of them appearing once. This TCR came from a man aged 55 to 70 who had recovered from COVID-19. The sample consisted of peripheral blood. The V and J genes are TRBV11-2 and TRBJ2-5, with 11 nucleotides matching TRBD2. The CDR3 sequence is CASSLVGLAAPATQYF. CDR3 nucleotide sequence: TGTGCCAGCAGCTTAGTGGGACTAGCGGCGCCTGCGACCCAGTACTTC.